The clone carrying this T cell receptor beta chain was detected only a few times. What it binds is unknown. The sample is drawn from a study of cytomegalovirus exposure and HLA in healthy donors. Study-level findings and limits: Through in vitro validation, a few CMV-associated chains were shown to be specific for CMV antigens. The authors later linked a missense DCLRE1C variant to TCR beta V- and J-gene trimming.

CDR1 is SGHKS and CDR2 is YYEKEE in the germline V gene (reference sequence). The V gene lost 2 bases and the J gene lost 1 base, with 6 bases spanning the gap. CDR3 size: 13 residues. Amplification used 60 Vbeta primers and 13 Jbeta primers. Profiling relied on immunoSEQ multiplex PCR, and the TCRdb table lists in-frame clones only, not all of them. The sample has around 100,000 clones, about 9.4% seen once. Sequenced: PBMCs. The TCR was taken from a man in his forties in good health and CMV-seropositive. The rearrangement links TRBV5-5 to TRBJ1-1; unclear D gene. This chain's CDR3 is CASSFEANTEAFF. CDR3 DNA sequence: TGTGCCAGCAGCTTTGAAGCGAACACTGAAGCTTTCTTT. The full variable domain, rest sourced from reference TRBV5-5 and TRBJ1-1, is DAGVTQSPTHLIKTRGQQVTLRCSPISGHKSVSWYQQVLGQGPQFIFQYYEKEERGRGNFPDRFSARQFPNYSSELNVNALLLGDSALYLCASSFEANTEAFFGQGTRLTVV.